This T cell receptor beta chain was identified in a study of blood T cell repertoires in COVID-19. At the level of the study: In each case, the material was cDNA or gDNA derived from T cells, B-cell-depleted T cells, or PBMCs.

The germline gives CDR1 SGHRS, CDR2 YFSETQ. The V gene lost 0 bases and the J gene lost 0 bases, with 19 bases spanning the gap. The CDR3 is 18 amino acids. Seattle cases were enrolled at active infection and followed longitudinally. Sequenced by immunoSEQ multiplex PCR; TCRdb stores in-frame clones only, minus some. The table includes 170,000 or so clones, under 85% detected once. This sequence was found in a woman in her 70s with COVID-19, enrolled during active disease. Sequencing input: peripheral blood. This rearrangement joins TRBV5-1 to TRBJ2-7; D is perhaps TRBD2 (5 bases). The chain's CDR3 is CASSLGPWGERSSYEQYF. For the CDR3, the DNA is TGCGCCAGCAGCTTGGGGCCCTGGGGAGAGCGTAGCTCCTACGAGCAGTACTTC.